The entry that follows covers one TCR beta chain sequence. Its antigen is currently not known. No base quality values were provided; no much bigger clone lies one nucleotide off. The record originates from a study of cytomegalovirus exposure and HLA in healthy donors (TCRdb year 2017). With regard to the full study: According to an earlier analysis of several hundred of the donors, about 179 million T cells yielded some 120 million unique TCR beta sequences and 276 Gb of sequence data. Among 300 to 500 genotyped donors of the cohort, an average of approximately 220,000 unique TCR beta nucleotide sequences was sequenced per donor, of which 15% to 20% were non-productive. The study used immunosequencing to profile the T cell repertoires of several hundred subjects and linked those repertoires to cytomegalovirus serostatus. A later genetic analysis used genome-wide SNP genotypes for about 65% of the roughly 700 donors, treating that subset as a discovery cohort. Typing coverage differed by locus: A, B, C, DRB1 and DQB1 were typed in about 620-640 donors, DQA1 in 500 to 550, DPA1 in approximately 610, and DPB1 in around 490. In a later analysis, previously published TCR beta repertoires from roughly 710 donors were re-analyzed and high-resolution HLA genotyping was added so that TCR occurrence patterns could be studied. Of the 350 to 400 genotyped donors, 65% to 90% fell in the genetic ancestry cluster associated with self-reported Caucasian donors. An early release that covered about 600 HLA-typed donors contained approximately 300 gigabases of sequencing data and 70 million to 100 million unique TCR sequences. A separate validation cohort of roughly 130 different subjects was used in addition to the roughly 640-subject first cohort. Because of strong linkage in the cohort, roughly five DR-DQ haplotypes were treated as single units for association and clustering. Class I and class II HLA loci were covered by the typing at four-digit resolution. The study aimed to test whether cataloging public T cell receptors could reveal signatures of past pathogen exposure. Rather than drawing on any new phenotypic data, the later analysis identified candidate immune exposures from TCR beta sequences and the way those sequences occurred across donors. All discovery cohort repertoires had been generated using a single sequencing platform. The study combined high-throughput TCR immunosequencing, statistical association of individual TCRs with disease status, and machine learning to predict cytomegalovirus infection status. Donor age, sex, ethnicity and CMV serostatus were compiled alongside the repertoire data. In an earlier analysis of around 540 of the donors, high-throughput TCR beta sequencing was used to judge whether each TCR beta V gene segment behaved as functional or pseudogenic. Broader findings and caveats from the paper: In vitro tests confirmed that a few of the cytomegalovirus-associated TCR beta chains recognize cytomegalovirus antigens. A further reported finding was that TCR beta sequences accurately predicted the HLA-A and HLA-B alleles for most subjects in the first cohort. Assigning TCR associations to individual alleles was difficult when HLA alleles, especially DR and DQ, strongly co-occurred. Seventeen rarely observed V segments, including chromosome 9 orphons, were excluded from the earlier analysis of several hundred of the donors because counts were too low. In a later analysis, most CMV-associated TCR beta chains were found to appear HLA-restricted, with HLA associations seemingly driven largely by CMV exposure. The cohort was sequenced for TCR beta chains only, and without alpha or paired-chain data the features that could be detected were limited. In a later genetic analysis, fewer N-insertions in productive TCRs were reported among donors in an Asian-associated ancestry cluster than the roughly 710-donor mean. A later analysis reported that several top co-occurrence clusters appeared linked to parvovirus B19, influenza, CMV and Epstein-Barr virus. Correlated functional status among segregating V segments might be attributable to linkage disequilibrium, but an unknown experimental factor could not be ruled out. At a false discovery rate of 0.05, a later analysis linked 16,000 or so TCR beta sequences to specific HLA alleles. For the cohort, immune exposure information was limited to CMV serostatus. V-gene and J-gene trimming of TCR beta chains was associated with a missense DCLRE1C variant in a later genetic analysis, and the association was replicated in an independent cohort. According to the authors, the approach could potentially be generalized to other disease states and immunological phenotypes. While some public TCRs were present in many individuals, most TCR sequences turned up only very rarely across donors. Because the 87-base-pair reads could not distinguish some IMGT-functional V segments, including TRBV6-2 and TRBV6-3, those segments were excluded. A group of highly shared sequence variants was considered likely to be a technical artifact of the sequencing pipeline. In an earlier analysis of fewer than 750 of the donors, most TCR beta V segments were observed in productive rearrangements about 87% or about 30% of the time, broadly matching IMGT annotations. Because HLA typing was missing for some donors at each locus, association tests included only the typed subset. A total of some 180 TCR beta chains were listed by the study as associated with cytomegalovirus. The classifier was reported to diagnose cytomegalovirus status with high specificity and sensitivity in both the original cohort and the validation cohort. Presence/absence analyses assumed roughly uniform sequencing depth across donors, an assumption that may not hold. In a later analysis, HLA-associated TCR beta chains were found to be more clonally expanded and to have lower generation probabilities than equally common non-associated chains. In a later analysis, TCR association rates were found to vary across HLA loci, with the most associated TCRs seen for DRB1 alleles and the fewest for HLA-C alleles.

The cohort comprised some 680 healthy bone marrow donors. At the time of sampling, all cohort members were nominally healthy, though unrecorded immune exposures were likely present. The donor was CMV seropositive and belonged to the group of more than 250 seropositive cohort members. Each donor provided a peripheral blood sample, and peripheral blood mononuclear cells were used for TCR beta sequencing. Genomic DNA extraction from the blood cell samples was performed with the Qiagen DNeasy Blood Extraction Kit. Libraries were built with the immunoSEQ multiplex PCR assay. A mixture of 60 forward primers for TCR Vbeta segments and 13 reverse primers for TCR Jbeta segments was used in the multiplex PCR. The CDR3 region of rearranged TCR beta genes was amplified from genomic DNA by a multiplex PCR assay. The amplified TCR beta libraries were sequenced on the Illumina HiSeq System as 87-base-pair reads. Per the original workflow: A later analysis counted tens of millions of unique TCR beta chains across the 666 repertoires, and around 9.9 million of these chains were shared by at least two donors. Raw reads were error-corrected and collapsed into unique sequences with a nearest-neighbor algorithm that merged closely related sequences to remove PCR and sequencing errors. V, D and J gene segments were assigned by aligning CDR3 sequences to IMGT reference sequences. For a sequence to be retained, a match of at least six nucleotides was required to both a V gene segment and a J gene segment. A rearrangement was called productive if the CDR3 had no stop codons and remained in frame with V and J, and every other rearrangement was called non-productive. Following IMGT convention, CDR3 was defined as the stretch from the second conserved V-encoded cysteine up to the conserved J-encoded phenylalanine. In an earlier analysis of some 550 of the donors, sequences lacking an unambiguous match to a single V gene segment were excluded. In an earlier analysis of around 600 of the donors, V segments were called functional above 56.7% productive rearrangements and were called segregating when the between-donor standard deviation exceeded 5%. To diagnose cytomegalovirus status from the catalog of TCR beta chain sequences, a statistical classification framework was built. In a later analysis, TCR nucleotide sequences were compared against IMGT/GENE-DB human TR gene sequences so that V and J genes could be assigned. Using the TCRdist pipeline, a later analysis assigned CDR3 sequences along with most-parsimonious VDJ recombination scenarios. In a later analysis, each TCR beta chain was defined by its CDR3 amino acid sequence together with its V-gene family, and reads without a unique V-gene family were excluded. In a later analysis, 500 to 700 highly shared, low-generation-probability nucleotide sequences were removed to address suspected cross-contamination and a sequencing artifact. A later analysis calculated a clonal expansion index for each public chain from normalized within-repertoire ranks of inferred template counts. A later analysis computed generation probabilities with a VDJ recombination model fitted to out-of-frame rearrangements, and checked the results against IGoR. A later analysis scored TCR-TCR, TCR-HLA and TCR-CMV co-occurrence with hypergeometric tests, applying a repertoire-size bias correction to TCR pairs. A later analysis estimated false discovery rates by permuting HLA or CMV assignments 20 times. A later analysis grouped co-occurring TCRs with DBSCAN, adding TCRdist sequence similarity when clustering within HLA-allele-positive subsets. Repertoires with fewer than 30,000 or more than 120,000 public chains were left out of co-occurrence clustering, as were five repertoires with anomalous nucleotide sharing. In its TCRdb copy, this immuneACCESS table keeps in-frame sequences only and misses some clones. Where compared with another copy, unresolved V genes explain less than half of these, and the others have no known cause. V and J calls and clone size are copied from that table; D and trimming were computed from the DNA. Counted in this sample were some 150,000 clones; around 80% of them appeared once. About 9.5% of the sample is taken by the ten largest.

From cysteine to phenylalanine, the CDR3 is 15 amino acids long. The read is trimmed to its CDR3 DNA, 45 bases read in frame from base 1. V and J are truncated by 2 bases and 2 bases respectively, leaving an intervening sequence of 10 bases. CDR1 and CDR2 are read off the germline V gene as MNHEY and SVGAGI. Sequencing was carried out using PBMCs. This clonotype was sampled from a man aged 18 to 30 in good health and CMV-seropositive. The chain links TRBV6-5 with TRBJ2-1, with a tentative D gene TRBD1 over 6 matching bases. This receptor has the CDR3 CASSYRDIAYNEQFF. The nucleotide sequence reads as follows: TGTGCCAGCAGTTACAGGGACATTGCCTACAATGAGCAGTTCTTC.